This TCR beta chain appears in the sequencing data of a study of CD4+ T cells in melanoma. TCRdb's copy holds only in-frame clones and misses some; the assay was immunoSEQ multiplex PCR. The repertoire holds fewer than 15,000 clones, with about 80% as singletons. Germline V gives CDR1 SGHRS, CDR2 YFSETQ. V gave up 4 bases and J gave up 1 base, with 17 bases separating them. The CDR3 sequence is 16 residues long. The J gene is TRBJ1-1, the V gene TRBV5-1; perhaps TRBD1 as D (5 bases). This clonotype was obtained from a human donor with melanoma. The sample comprised cells from a culture (not recorded whether cultured in vitro). CDR3 loop: CASSESARVRNTEAFF. CDR3 nucleotides: TGCGCCAGCAGCGAGTCGGCCAGGGTGAGGAACACTGAAGCTTTCTTT.